This entry lists 6 T cell receptor beta chains sequenced from one sample in a study of regulatory and conventional T cells in RAG deficiency. The assay was immunoSEQ multiplex PCR, and TCRdb's table has in-frame clones only and misses some. The sample consists of approximately 48,000 clones, around 90% of them appearing once. Conventional CD4+ T cells were sorted from blood as CD25-low CD127-high cells. Separately, the same data were catalogued under a study of regulatory T cells. Per that paper: The PCR used 52 TRBV and 13 TRBJ primers.

Sequenced: CD4+ effector T cells sorted from blood. These receptors were collected from a human donor in good health.

The J gene is TRBJ2-2, the V gene TRBV5-1, with 8 bases identical to TRBD1. The V gene end was trimmed by 0 bases and the J gene end by 3 bases; junction bases not matched to a gene: 7. The V gene's germline CDR1 is SGHRS and CDR2 YFSETQ. This CDR3 has 17 residues. The CDR3 region is CASSLAGTGGDTGELFF. The CDR3 region has the DNA TGCGCCAGCAGCTTGGCCGGGACAGGAGGGGACACCGGGGAGCTGTTTTTT. Full variable domain (missing parts from reference TRBV5-1 and TRBJ2-2): KAGVTQTPRYLIKTRGQQVTLSCSPISGHRSVSWYQQTPGQGLQFLFEYFSETQRNKGNFPGRFSGRQFSNSRSEMNVSTLELGDSALYLCASSLAGTGGDTGELFFGEGSRLTVL.

CDR3: CASSPSSGGLTDTQYF. Here the CDR3 DNA reads TGTGCCAGCTCACCATCTAGCGGGGGGCTCACAGATACGCAGTATTTT. The V gene is TRBV18, the J gene TRBJ2-3; 11 bases match TRBD2. This CDR3 is built from 16 residues. Unmatched junction bases numbered 3, after V lost 2 bases and J lost 2 bases. Germline CDR1 is KGHSH and CDR2 is LQKENI.

The chain has TRBV27 and TRBJ1-2, with D unresolved. The germline V gene encodes CDR1 MNHEY and CDR2 SMNVEV (reference sequence). The germline V and J ends were trimmed by 3 bases and 8 bases, with 13 bases remaining between them. The CDR3 extends over 13 amino acids. CDR3 bases: TGTGCCAGCAGTTTTCGAGGTCCGAGCGGCTACACCTTC. As protein: CASSFRGPSGYTF.

This chain uses TRBV28 with TRBJ1-5; a possible D gene is TRBD1 (5 bases). Looked up from germline, CDR1 is MDHEN and CDR2 is SYDVKM. The CDR3 length is 14 residues. Trimming took 7 bases from V and 8 from J, leaving 18 bases between them. This CDR3 is CASNLPGPGEPQHF. CDR3 DNA: TGTGCCAGCAACTTACCGGGACCTGGGGAGCCCCAGCATTTT.

The rearrangement uses TRBV10-1 and TRBJ2-1; 16 nucleotides match TRBD2. With V trimmed by 2 bases and J by 8 bases, 0 bases remained unmatched. The CDR3 loop spans 15 amino acids. Germline V lookup: CDR1 WNHNN, CDR2 SYGVQD (reference sequence). The CDR3 protein is CASSEGTSGGDEQFF. The CDR3 region has the DNA TGCGCCAGCAGTGAGGGGACTAGCGGGGGGGATGAGCAGTTCTTC.

The CDR3 DNA reads as TGTGCCAGCAGCCTAGACAGTCGGAACACCGGGGAGCTGTTTTTT. This translates into CASSLDSRNTGELFF. The rearrangement links TRBV7-3 to TRBJ2-2; a possible D gene is TRBD1 (5 bases). V lost 5 bases, J lost 1 base, and 11 bases lay in between. Germline V gene lookup returns CDR1 SGHTA and CDR2 FQGTGA. The CDR3 consists of 15 residues. The whole variable domain, remainder taken from reference TRBV7-3 and TRBJ2-2, is GAGVSQTPSNKVTEKGKYVELRCDPISGHTALYWYRQSLGQGPEFLIYFQGTGAADDSGLPNDRFFAVRPEGSVSTLKIQRTERGDSAVYLCASSLDSRNTGELFFGEGSRLTVL.